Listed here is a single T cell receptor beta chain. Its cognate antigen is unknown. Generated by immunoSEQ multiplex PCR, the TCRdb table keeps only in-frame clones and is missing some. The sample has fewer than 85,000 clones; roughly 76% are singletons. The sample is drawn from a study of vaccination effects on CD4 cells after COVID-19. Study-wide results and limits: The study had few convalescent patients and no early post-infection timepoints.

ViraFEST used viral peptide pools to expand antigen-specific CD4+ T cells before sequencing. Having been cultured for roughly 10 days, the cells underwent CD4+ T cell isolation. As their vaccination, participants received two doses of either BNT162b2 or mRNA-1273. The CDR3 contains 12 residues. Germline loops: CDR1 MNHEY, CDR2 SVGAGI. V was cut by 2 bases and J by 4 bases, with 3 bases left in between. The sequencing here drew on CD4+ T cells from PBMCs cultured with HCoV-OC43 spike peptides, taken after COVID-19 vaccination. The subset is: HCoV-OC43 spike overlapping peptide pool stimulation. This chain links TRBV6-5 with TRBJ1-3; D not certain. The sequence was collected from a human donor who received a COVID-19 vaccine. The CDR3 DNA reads TGTGCCAGCAGTTACGACGGAAACACCATATATTTT. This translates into CASSYDGNTIYF.